The 3 T cell receptor beta chains below all came from one sample that was sequenced in a study of shared clonotypes between healthy human individuals. Profiling relied on immunoSEQ multiplex PCR, and the TCRdb table lists in-frame clones only, not all of them. This sample has roughly 1,500,000 clones, with 98% found just once. The specimen sequenced was naive CD4+ T cells sorted from blood. Noted subset: CD45RA+ positively selected. These receptors originate from a man under 40 in good health.

The gene calls are TRBV18 and TRBJ2-3; D might be TRBD1 or TRBD2, each matching 5 bases. The germline V gene encodes CDR1 KGHSH and CDR2 LQKENI. With 6 bases removed from V and 6 bases from J, the gap between germline ends came to 19 bases. The CDR3 is 15 amino acids. The CDR3 sequence: CASSLIDGAGDTQYF. The DNA for the CDR3 is TGTGCCAGCTCCCTGATTGACGGGGCAGGGGATACGCAGTATTTT.

The chain recombines TRBV28 with TRBJ2-7, with unresolved D. CDR1 and CDR2 from the germline V gene are MDHEN and SYDVKM. The CDR3 contains 11 residues. With 4 bases removed from V and 6 bases from J, the gap between germline ends came to 7 bases. The CDR3 loop reads CASSYSGEQYF. For the CDR3, the DNA is TGTGCCAGCAGTTACTCTGGCGAGCAGTACTTC.

This chain joins TRBV7-2 and TRBJ2-5; no definite D call. Trimming removed 4 bases at V and 2 bases at J, with 14 bases between. The CDR3 extends over 15 amino acids. Per germline, CDR1 SGHTA and CDR2 FQGNSA. CDR3 sequence: CASSSQAGLQETQYF. Here the CDR3 DNA reads TGTGCCAGCAGCTCCCAGGCAGGTTTACAAGAGACCCAGTACTTC.